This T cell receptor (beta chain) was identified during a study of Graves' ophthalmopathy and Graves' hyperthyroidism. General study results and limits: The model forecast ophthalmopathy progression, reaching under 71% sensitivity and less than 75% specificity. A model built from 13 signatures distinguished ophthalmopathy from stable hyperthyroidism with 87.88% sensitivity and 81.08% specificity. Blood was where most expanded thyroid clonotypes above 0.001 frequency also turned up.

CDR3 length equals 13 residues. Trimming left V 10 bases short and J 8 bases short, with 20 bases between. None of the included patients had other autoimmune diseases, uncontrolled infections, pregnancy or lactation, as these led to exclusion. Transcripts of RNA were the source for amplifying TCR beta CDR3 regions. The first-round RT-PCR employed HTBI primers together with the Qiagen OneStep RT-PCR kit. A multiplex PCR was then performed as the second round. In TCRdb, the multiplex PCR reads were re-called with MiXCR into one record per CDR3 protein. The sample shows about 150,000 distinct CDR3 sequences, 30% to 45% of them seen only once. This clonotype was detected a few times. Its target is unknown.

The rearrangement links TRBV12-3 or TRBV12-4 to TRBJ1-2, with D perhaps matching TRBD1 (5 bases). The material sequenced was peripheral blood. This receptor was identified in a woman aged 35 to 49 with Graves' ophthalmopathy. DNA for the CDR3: TGTGCCAACCCGACAGAGTATGTACTAGGCTACACCTTC. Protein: CANPTEYVLGYTF.